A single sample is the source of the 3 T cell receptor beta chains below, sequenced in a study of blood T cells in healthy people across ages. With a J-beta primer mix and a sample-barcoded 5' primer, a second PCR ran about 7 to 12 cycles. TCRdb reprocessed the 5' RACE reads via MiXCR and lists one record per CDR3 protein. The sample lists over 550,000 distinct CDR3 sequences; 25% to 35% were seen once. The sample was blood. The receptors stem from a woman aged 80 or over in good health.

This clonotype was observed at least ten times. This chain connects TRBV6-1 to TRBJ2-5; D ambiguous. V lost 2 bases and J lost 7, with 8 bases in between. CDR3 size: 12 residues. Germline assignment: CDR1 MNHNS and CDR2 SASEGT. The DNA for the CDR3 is TGTGCCAGCAGTGAATTGGGCAGGACCCAGTACTTC. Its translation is CASSELGRTQYF.

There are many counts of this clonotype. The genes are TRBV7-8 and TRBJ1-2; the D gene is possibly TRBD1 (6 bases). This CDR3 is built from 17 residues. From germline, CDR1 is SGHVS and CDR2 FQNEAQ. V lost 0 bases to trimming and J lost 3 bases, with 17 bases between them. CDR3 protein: CASSLARSVQGDYGYTF. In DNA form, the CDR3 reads TGTGCCAGCAGCTTAGCCCGATCCGTACAGGGAGACTATGGCTACACCTTC.

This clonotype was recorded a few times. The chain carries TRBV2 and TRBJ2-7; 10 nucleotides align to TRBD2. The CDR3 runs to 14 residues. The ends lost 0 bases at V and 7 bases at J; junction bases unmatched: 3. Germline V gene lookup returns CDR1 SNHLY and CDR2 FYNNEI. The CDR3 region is CASSEAFSGGEQYF. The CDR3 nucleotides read TGTGCCAGCAGTGAAGCGTTTAGCGGGGGGGAGCAGTACTTC.